The clone carrying this T cell receptor (beta chain) was seen more than once but under ten times. These data are taken from a study of T cell repertoires in aging, cancer and after chemotherapy. Study in general: Donor ages fell into six groups from 30 or younger up to 70 or older. Repeat sampling of healthy donors over several months to years showed clear clonal overlap. Some 8.1 million TCR reads were in the whole dataset.

The template was genomic DNA from peripheral blood, not RNA. The CDR3 spans 16 residues. Germline loops: CDR1 KGHSH, CDR2 LQKENI. V was clipped by 4 bases and J by 3 bases; unmatched bases: 9. A mixed TRB-A/B primer pool amplified rearranged TRB by multiplex touch-down PCR. One entry per CDR3 protein results from TCRdb running MiXCR on the multiplex PCR reads. The table lists roughly 8,000 distinct CDR3 sequences, more than 35% of them singletons. The chain is built from TRBV18 and TRBJ2-3; TRBD2 matches 8 bases. Sequencing was carried out using blood. The receptor was derived from a human donor in good health. This chain's CDR3 is CASSHQGGRWTDTQYF. The CDR3 DNA is TGTGCCAGCTCACATCAAGGCGGGAGGTGGACAGATACGCAGTATTTT.